This T cell receptor (beta chain) was retrieved from a study of CD8 T cells in ankylosing spondylitis. The study's findings and limits: Several highly homologous variants made up a TCR beta motif, and this motif appeared characteristic of ankylosing spondylitis blood.

Only a few counts were recorded for this clonotype. Its antigen remains unknown. This CDR3 is built from 15 residues. Germline V gene sequence: CDR1 DFQATT, CDR2 SNEGSKA (reference sequence). After removal of 4 bases from V and 5 bases from J, the junction contained 9 bases not matched to a gene. A single record per CDR3 protein comes from TCRdb applying MiXCR to the 5' RACE reads. The sample carries under 850,000 distinct CDR3 sequences, under 20% recorded once. This sequence joins TRBV20-1 and TRBJ1-3; 9 bases are shared with TRBD1. The specimen sequenced was blood, either unsorted or a sorted T cell fraction (not recorded which). This receptor was identified in a male donor with ankylosing spondylitis. CDR3 DNA: TGCAGTGCTAACCCACAGGGGGCCCTGCGAAACACCATATATTTT. This sequence encodes CSANPQGALRNTIYF.